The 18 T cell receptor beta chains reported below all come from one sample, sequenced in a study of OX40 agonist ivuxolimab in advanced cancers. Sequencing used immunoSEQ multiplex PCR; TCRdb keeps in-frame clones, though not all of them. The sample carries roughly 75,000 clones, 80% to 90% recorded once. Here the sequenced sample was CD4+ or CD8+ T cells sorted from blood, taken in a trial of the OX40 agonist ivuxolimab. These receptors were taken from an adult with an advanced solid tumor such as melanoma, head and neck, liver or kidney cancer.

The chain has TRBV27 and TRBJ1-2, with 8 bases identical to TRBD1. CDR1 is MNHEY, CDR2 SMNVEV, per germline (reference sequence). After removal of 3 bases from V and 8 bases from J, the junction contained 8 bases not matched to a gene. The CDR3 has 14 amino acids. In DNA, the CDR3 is TGTGCCAGCAGTTTCGGGCAGGGGGCGCGGGGCTACACCTTC. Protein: CASSFGQGARGYTF.

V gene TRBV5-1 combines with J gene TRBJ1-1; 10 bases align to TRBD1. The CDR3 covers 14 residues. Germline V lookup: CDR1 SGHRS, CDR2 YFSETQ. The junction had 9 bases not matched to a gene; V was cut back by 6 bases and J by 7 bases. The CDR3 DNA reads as TGCGCCAGCAACAGACAGGGGGCGCAGGGTGAAGCTTTCTTT. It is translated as CASNRQGAQGEAFF.

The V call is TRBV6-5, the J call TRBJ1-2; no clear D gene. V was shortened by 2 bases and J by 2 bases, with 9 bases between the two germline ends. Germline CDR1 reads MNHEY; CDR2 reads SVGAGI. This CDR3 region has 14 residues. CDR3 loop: CASSYTDSNYGYTF. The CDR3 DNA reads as TGTGCCAGCAGTTACACGGATTCAAACTATGGCTACACCTTC.

The CDR3, as DNA: TGTGCCAGCAGCGTAGCAGGGGGCTTAAGTGAAAAACTGTTTTTT. It yields the protein CASSVAGGLSEKLFF. The chain employs TRBV9 and TRBJ1-4; 8 positions match TRBD1. This CDR3 comprises 15 residues. CDR1 and CDR2 (germline): SGDLS, YYNGEE. Unmatched junction bases numbered 5, after V lost 0 bases and J lost 7 bases.

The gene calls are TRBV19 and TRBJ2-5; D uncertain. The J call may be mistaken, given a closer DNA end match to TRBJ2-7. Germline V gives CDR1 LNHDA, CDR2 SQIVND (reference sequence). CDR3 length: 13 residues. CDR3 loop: CASSGESSYEQYF. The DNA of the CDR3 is TGTGCCAGTAGTGGGGAAAGCTCCTACGAGCAGTACTTC.

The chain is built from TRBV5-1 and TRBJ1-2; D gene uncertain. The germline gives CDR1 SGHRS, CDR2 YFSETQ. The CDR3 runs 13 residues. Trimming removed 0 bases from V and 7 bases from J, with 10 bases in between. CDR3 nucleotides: TGCGCCAGCAGCTTGGAAGGGCTCCCTGGCTACACCTTC. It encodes CASSLEGLPGYTF.

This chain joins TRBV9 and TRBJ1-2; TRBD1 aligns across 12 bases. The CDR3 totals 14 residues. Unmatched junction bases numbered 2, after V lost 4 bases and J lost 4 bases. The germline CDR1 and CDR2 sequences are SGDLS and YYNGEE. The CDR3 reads CASSKGQGAYGYTF. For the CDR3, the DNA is TGTGCCAGCAGCAAGGGACAGGGGGCCTATGGCTACACCTTC.

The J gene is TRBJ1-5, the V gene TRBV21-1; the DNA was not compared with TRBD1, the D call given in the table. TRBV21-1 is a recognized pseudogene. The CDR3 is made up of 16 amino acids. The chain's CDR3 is CASSLRRTLSNQPQHF. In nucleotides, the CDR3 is TGTGCCAGCAGCCTGCGAAGGACACTAAGCAATCAGCCCCAGCATTTT.

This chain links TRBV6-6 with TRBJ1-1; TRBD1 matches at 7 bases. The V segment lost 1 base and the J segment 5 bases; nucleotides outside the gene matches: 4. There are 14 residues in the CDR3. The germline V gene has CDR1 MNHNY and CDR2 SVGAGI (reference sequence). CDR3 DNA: TGTGCCAGCAGTTACTATACAGGGGAAACTGAAGCTTTCTTT. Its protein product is CASSYYTGETEAFF.

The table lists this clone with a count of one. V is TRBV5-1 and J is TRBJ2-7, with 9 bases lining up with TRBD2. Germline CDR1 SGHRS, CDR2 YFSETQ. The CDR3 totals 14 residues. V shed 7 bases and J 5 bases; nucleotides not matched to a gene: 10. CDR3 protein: CASHEREVPHEQYF. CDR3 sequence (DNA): TGCGCCAGCCACGAGCGGGAGGTTCCCCACGAGCAGTACTTC.

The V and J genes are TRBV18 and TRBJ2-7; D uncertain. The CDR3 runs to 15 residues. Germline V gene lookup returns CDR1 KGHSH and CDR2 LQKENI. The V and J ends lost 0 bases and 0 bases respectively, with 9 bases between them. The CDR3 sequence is CASSPPGSISYEQYF. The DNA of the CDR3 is TGTGCCAGCTCACCACCGGGATCAATCTCCTACGAGCAGTACTTC.

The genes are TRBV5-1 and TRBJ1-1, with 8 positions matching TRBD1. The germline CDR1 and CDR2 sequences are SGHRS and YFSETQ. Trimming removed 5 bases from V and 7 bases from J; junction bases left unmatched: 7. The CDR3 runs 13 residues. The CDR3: CASSYRGDDEAFF. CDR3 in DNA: TGCGCCAGCAGTTACAGGGGGGACGATGAAGCTTTCTTT. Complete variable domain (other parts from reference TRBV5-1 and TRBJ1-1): KAGVTQTPRYLIKTRGQQVTLSCSPISGHRSVSWYQQTPGQGLQFLFEYFSETQRNKGNFPGRFSGRQFSNSRSEMNVSTLELGDSALYLCASSYRGDDEAFFGQGTRLTVV.

The CDR3 coding sequence is TGTGCCTGGAGTGTGGGAGGAGGGGAAAAACTGTTTTTT. It is translated as CAWSVGGGEKLFF. The chain has TRBV30 and TRBJ1-4; unclear D gene. V lost 0 bases to trimming and J lost 8 bases, with 10 bases between them. CDR3 length: 13 residues. Germline V gene sequence: CDR1 GTSNPN, CDR2 SVGIG (reference sequence).

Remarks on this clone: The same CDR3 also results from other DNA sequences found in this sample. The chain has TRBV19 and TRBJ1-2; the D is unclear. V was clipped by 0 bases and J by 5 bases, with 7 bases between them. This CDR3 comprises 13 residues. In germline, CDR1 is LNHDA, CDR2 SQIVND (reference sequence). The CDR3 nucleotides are TGTGCCAGTAGTATAGATCGGGGATATGGCTACACCTTC. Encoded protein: CASSIDRGYGYTF.

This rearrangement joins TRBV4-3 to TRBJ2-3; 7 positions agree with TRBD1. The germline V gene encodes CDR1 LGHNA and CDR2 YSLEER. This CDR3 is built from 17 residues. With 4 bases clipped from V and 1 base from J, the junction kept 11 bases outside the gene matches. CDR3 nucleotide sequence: TGCGCCAGCAGCCCGCATCGGGACAGTTCGCGCACAGATACGCAGTATTTT. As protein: CASSPHRDSSRTDTQYF.

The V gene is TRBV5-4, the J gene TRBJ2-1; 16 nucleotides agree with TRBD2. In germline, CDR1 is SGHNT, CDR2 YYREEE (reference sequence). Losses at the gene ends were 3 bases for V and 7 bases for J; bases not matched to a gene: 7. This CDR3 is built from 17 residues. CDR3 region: CASSSGTSGRARNEQFF. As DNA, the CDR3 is TGTGCCAGCAGCTCCGGGACTAGCGGGAGGGCAAGGAATGAGCAGTTCTTC.

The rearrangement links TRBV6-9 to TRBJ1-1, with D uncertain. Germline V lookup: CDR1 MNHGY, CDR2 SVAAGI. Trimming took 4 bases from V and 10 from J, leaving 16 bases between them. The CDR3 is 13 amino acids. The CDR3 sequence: CASSLTEGILAFF. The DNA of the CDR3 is TGTGCCAGCAGTTTGACCGAAGGTATCTTAGCTTTCTTT.

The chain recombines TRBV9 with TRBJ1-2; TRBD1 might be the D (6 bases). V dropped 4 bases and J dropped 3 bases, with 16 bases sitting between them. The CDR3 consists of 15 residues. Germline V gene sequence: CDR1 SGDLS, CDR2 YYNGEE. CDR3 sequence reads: CASSLGGRSDYGYTF. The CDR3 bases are TGTGCCAGCAGCTTAGGGGGGAGGTCTGACTATGGCTACACCTTC.